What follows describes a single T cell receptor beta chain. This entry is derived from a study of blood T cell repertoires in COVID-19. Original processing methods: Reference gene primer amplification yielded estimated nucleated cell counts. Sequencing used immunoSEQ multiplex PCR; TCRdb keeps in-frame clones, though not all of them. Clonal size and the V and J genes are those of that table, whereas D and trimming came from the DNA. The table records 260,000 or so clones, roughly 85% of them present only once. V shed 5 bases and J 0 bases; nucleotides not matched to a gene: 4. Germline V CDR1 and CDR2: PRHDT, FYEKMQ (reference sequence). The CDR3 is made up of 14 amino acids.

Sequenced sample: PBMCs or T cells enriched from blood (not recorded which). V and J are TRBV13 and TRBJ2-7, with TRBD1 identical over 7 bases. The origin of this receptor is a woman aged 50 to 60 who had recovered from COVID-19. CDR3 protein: CASSPRDSSYEQYF. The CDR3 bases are TGTGCCAGCAGCCCACGGGACAGCTCCTACGAGCAGTACTTC.